The clone carrying this TCR beta chain was observed a few times. The target antigen is unknown. This entry is derived from a study of cytomegalovirus exposure and HLA in healthy donors. Findings and limits, study-wide: In a later analysis, TCR beta V- and J-gene trimming was associated with a missense DCLRE1C variant. Most TCR sequences proved rare, with some public TCRs found in many donors.

V lost 0 bases, J lost 4 bases, and 8 bases stayed unmatched. This CDR3 has 17 residues. From germline, CDR1 is MNHNS and CDR2 SASEGT. Amplification used 60 Vbeta primers and 13 Jbeta primers. TCRdb keeps only in-frame clones here, not all; method: immunoSEQ multiplex PCR. The sample includes 75,000 to 95,000 clones, about 60% of them seen just once. The receptor comes from a young woman in good health and CMV-seronegative. The chain couples TRBV6-1 to TRBJ2-2; 7 nucleotides agree with TRBD1. Sequenced input: PBMCs. CDR3 nucleotide sequence: TGTGCCAGCAGTGAAGCTAGGGACAGTTATTTCACCGGGGAGCTGTTTTTT. Its protein is CASSEARDSYFTGELFF.